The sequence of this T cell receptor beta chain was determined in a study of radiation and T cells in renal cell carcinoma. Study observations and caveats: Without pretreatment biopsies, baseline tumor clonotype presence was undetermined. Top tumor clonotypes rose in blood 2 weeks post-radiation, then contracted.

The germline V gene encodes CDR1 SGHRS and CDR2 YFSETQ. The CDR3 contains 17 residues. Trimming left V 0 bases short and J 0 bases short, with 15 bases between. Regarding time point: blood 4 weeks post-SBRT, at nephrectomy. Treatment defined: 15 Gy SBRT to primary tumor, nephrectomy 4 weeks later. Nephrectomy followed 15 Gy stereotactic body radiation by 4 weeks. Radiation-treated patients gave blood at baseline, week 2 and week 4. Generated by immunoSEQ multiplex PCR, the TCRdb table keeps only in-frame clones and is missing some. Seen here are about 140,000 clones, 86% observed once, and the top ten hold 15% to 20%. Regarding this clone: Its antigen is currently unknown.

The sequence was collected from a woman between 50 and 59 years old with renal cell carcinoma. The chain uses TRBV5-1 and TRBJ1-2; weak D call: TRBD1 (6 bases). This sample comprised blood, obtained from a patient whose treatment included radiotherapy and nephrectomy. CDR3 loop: CASSLEGGARTNYGYTF. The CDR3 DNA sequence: TGCGCCAGCAGCTTGGAAGGGGGGGCCCGGACTAACTATGGCTACACCTTC.